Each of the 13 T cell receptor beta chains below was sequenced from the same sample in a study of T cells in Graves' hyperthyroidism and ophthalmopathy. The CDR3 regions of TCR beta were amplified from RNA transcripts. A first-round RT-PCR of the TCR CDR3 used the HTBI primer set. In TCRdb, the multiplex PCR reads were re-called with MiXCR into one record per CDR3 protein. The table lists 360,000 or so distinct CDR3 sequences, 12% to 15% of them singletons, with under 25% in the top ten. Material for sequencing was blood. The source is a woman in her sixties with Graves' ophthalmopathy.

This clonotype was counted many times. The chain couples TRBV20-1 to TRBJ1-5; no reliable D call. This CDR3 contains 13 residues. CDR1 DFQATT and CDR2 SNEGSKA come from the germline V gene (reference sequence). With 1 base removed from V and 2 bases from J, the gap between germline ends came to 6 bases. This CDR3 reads CSARGLGNQPQHF. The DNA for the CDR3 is TGCAGTGCTAGAGGTTTAGGCAATCAGCCCCAGCATTTT.

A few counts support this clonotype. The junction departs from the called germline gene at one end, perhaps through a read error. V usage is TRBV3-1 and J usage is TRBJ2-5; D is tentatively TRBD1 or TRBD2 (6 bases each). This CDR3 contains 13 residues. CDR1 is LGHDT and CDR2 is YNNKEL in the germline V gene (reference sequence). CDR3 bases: TGTGCCAGCAGCCTTCGGGGGCAGGAGACCCAGCACTTC. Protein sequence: CASSLRGQETQHF.

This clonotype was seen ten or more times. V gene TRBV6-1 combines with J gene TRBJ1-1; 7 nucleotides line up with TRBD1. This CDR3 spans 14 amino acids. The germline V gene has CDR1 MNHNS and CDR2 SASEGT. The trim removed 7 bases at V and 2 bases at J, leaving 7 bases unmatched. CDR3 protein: CASIQQGFNTEAFF. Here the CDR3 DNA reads TGTGCCAGCATTCAACAGGGGTTTAACACTGAAGCTTTCTTT.

The CDR3 sequence: CASSLSHNEQFF. For the CDR3, the DNA is TGTGCCAGCAGTTTAAGTCACAATGAGCAGTTCTTC. V and J are TRBV27 and TRBJ2-1; no clear D gene. The CDR3 has 12 amino acids. Germline CDR1 reads MNHEY; CDR2 reads SMNVEV (reference sequence). Trimming stripped 2 bases from V and 5 bases from J, with 4 bases between.

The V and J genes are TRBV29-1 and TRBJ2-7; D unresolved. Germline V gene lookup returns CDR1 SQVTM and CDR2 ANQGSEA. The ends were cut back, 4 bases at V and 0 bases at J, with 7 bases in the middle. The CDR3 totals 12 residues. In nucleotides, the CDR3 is TGCAGCGTTGTTCTCCCCTCCTACGAGCAGTACTTC. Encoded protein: CSVVLPSYEQYF.

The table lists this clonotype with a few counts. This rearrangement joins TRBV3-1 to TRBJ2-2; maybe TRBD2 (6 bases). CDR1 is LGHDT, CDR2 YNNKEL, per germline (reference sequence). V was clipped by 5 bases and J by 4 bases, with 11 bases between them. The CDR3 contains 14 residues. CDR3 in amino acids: CASSYGGSTGELFF. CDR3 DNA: TGTGCCAGCAGCTACGGGGGATCCACCGGGGAGCTGTTTTTT.

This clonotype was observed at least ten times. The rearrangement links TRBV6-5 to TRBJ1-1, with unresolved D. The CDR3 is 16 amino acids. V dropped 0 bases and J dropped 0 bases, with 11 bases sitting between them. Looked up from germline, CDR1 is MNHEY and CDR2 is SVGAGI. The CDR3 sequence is CASSYSKPGMNTEAFF. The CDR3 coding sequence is TGTGCCAGCAGTTACTCGAAGCCGGGGATGAACACTGAAGCTTTCTTT.

CDR3 in amino acids: CASSRGLTGQGNGYTF. The CDR3 region has the DNA TGTGCCAGCAGTAGAGGCCTGACGGGACAGGGTAATGGCTACACCTTC. The chain employs TRBV7-9 and TRBJ1-2, with 9 bases matching TRBD1. CDR1 is SEHNR, CDR2 FQNEAQ, per germline (reference sequence). V was clipped by 6 bases and J by 6 bases; unmatched bases: 14. The CDR3 length is 16 residues.

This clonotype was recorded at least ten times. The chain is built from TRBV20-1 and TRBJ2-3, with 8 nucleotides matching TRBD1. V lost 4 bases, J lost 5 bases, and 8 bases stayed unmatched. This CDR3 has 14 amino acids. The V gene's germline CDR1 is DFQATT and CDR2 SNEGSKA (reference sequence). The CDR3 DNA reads TGCAGTGCTACCGGACAGGGATCACAAGATACGCAGTATTTT. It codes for CSATGQGSQDTQYF.

DNA for the CDR3: TGTGCCACCAGTGACCGACAGGGACCAAACTATGGCTACACCTTC. As protein: CATSDRQGPNYGYTF. The chain links TRBV24-1 to TRBJ1-2; 7 bases map to TRBD1. The V segment lost 4 bases and the J segment 2 bases; nucleotides outside the gene matches: 6. In germline, CDR1 is KGHDR, CDR2 SFDVKD. This CDR3 has 15 amino acids.

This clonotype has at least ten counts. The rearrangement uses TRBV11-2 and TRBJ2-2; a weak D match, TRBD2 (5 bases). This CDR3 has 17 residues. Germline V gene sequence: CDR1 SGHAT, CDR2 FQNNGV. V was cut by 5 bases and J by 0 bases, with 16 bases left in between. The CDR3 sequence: CASSPGELDPNTGELFF. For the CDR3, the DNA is TGTGCCAGCAGCCCCGGGGAACTAGATCCGAACACCGGGGAGCTGTTTTTT.

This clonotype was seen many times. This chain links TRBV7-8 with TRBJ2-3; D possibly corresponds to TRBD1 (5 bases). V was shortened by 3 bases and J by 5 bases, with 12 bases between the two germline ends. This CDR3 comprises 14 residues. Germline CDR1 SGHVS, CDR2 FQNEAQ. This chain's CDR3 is CASSFGQGEDTQYF. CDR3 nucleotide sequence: TGTGCCAGCAGCTTTGGGCAGGGCGAAGATACGCAGTATTTT. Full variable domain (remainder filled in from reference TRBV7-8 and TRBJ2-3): GAGVSQSPRYKVAKRGQDVALRCDPISGHVSLFWYQQALGQGPEFLTYFQNEAQLDKSGLPSDRFFAERPEGSVSTLKIQRTQQEDSAVYLCASSFGQGEDTQYFGPGTRLTVL.

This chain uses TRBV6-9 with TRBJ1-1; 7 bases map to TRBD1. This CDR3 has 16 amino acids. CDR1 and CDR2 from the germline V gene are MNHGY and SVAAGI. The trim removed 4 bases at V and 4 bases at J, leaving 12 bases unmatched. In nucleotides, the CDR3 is TGTGCCAGCAGTTCCCTCGACAGGGAAAGAGGCACTGAAGCTTTCTTT. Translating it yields CASSSLDRERGTEAFF.